This is a list of T cell receptor beta chains from one sample in a study of blood T cell repertoires in COVID-19. Sequencing used immunoSEQ multiplex PCR; TCRdb keeps in-frame clones, though not all of them. The sample contains around 270,000 clones, around 89% of which appear only once. The sample was peripheral blood. The receptors here all came from a man aged 30 to 45 with acute or convalescent COVID-19. Both conserved end residues are part of each CDR3. The D gene is left open where the match is weak. Clone size is not always given. Where it is, it says once, few, many or a class for expanded clones.

clone size,D gene,J gene,CDR3 length,V gene,CDR3 DNA,CDR3 protein
NA,NA,TRBJ1-5,14,TRBV6-5,TGTGCCACCTGCCTGGTCGGGAGCAATCAGCCCCAGCATTTT,CATCLVGSNQPQHF
NA,TRBD1,TRBJ1-5,13,TRBV30,TGTGCCTGGGACAGGGGAAGCAATCAGCCCCAGCATTTT,CAWDRGSNQPQHF
NA,NA,TRBJ1-2,14,TRBV11-2,TGTGCCAGCAGCTTAGACAGGGGCAACTATGGCTACACCTTC,CASSLDRGNYGYTF
NA,NA,TRBJ2-2,16,TRBV19,TGTGCCAGTAGTATTCCGCGGGATACGAACACCGGGGAGCTGTTTTTT,CASSIPRDTNTGELFF
NA,NA,TRBJ1-2,15,TRBV28,TGTGCCAGCAGTCCCCGTCGGGTGGCTAACTATGGCTACACCTTC,CASSPRRVANYGYTF
few,TRBD1,TRBJ2-1,14,TRBV10-3,TGTGCCATCATGGACAGGTCCTCCTACAATGAGCAGTTCTTC,CAIMDRSSYNEQFF
once,NA,TRBJ2-6,16,TRBV7-8,TGTGCCAGCAGCCGAGCTTCCAGGGCTGGGGCCAACGTCCTGACTTTC,CASSRASRAGANVLTF
once,NA,TRBJ2-7,15,TRBV24-1,TGTGCCACCCTTCCCCCGGGTCCCTTCACCTACGAGCAGTACTTC,CATLPPGPFTYEQYF
NA,TRBD1,TRBJ1-5,18,TRBV7-9,TGTGCCAGCAGCCTAGAGGCTGGACAGGACGTTATCAATCAGCCCCAGCATTTT,CASSLEAGQDVINQPQHF
NA,TRBD2,TRBJ2-1,15,TRBV6-2/TRBV6-3,TGTGCCAGCAGTTATAGAGCGGGGGCCTACAATGAGCAGTTCTTC,CASSYRAGAYNEQFF
NA,TRBD2,TRBJ2-1,14,TRBV19,TGTGCCAGTAGTTTACCTAGCGGGAGTCAGGGGCAGTTCTTC,CASSLPSGSQGQFF
NA,NA,TRBJ2-7,15,TRBV4-1,TGCGCCAGCAGCCAAGTGGGGCTCCCCTCCGACGAGCAGTACTTC,CASSQVGLPSDEQYF
NA,TRBD1,TRBJ1-3,14,TRBV29-1,TGCAGCGCCGGGACAGCCAGCTCTGGAAACACCATATATTTT,CSAGTASSGNTIYF
NA,NA,TRBJ1-1,10,TRBV27,TGTGCCAGCATCGGCACTGAAGCTTTCTTT,CASIGTEAFF
NA,NA,TRBJ1-2,14,TRBV6-5,TGTGCCAGCAGTTACTCGCGACAGAACTATGGCTACACCTTC,CASSYSRQNYGYTF
NA,NA,TRBJ1-6,16,TRBV27,TGTGCCAGCGCGGGGAGGAGGGAATTCTATAATTCACCCCTCCACTTT,CASAGRREFYNSPLHF
NA,TRBD2,TRBJ2-2,16,TRBV11-3,TGTGCCAGCAGCCGCGGACTAGCTGATTACACCGGGGAGCTGTTTTTT,CASSRGLADYTGELFF
NA,NA,TRBJ1-3,12,TRBV11-2,TGTGCCAGCAGCGTTTTCGTAAACACCATATATTTT,CASSVFVNTIYF
NA,NA,TRBJ1-3,15,TRBV30,TGTGCCTGGAGTGTACGGGAAACTGGAGGAAACACCATATATTTT,CAWSVRETGGNTIYF
NA,NA,TRBJ2-3,14,TRBV19,TGTGCCAGTGGACGGGGGGCCTACACAGATACGCAGTATTTT,CASGRGAYTDTQYF
NA,NA,TRBJ2-7,17,TRBV19,TGTGCCAGTAGTATCGGGGGTGAGGAGTACCCCATCTACGAGCAGTACTTC,CASSIGGEEYPIYEQYF
NA,TRBD1,TRBJ1-1,13,TRBV3-1/TRBV3-2,TGTGCCAGCAGCCTCCTACAGGGGGTTGAAGCTTTCTTT,CASSLLQGVEAFF
NA,TRBD1,TRBJ2-2,17,TRBV9,TGTGCCAGCAGCCCCCATTCCGGGACAGTATATGACGGGGAGCTGTTTTTT,CASSPHSGTVYDGELFF
NA,NA,TRBJ1-1,13,TRBV2,TGTGCCAGCAGTGAGAGCAGGGCCACTGAAGCTTTCTTT,CASSESRATEAFF
NA,NA,TRBJ1-5,15,TRBV19,TGTGCCAGTAGCCCAGCCGGGAGGGGTAATCAGCCCCAGCATTTT,CASSPAGRGNQPQHF
few,TRBD1,TRBJ2-7,12,TRBV2,TGTGCCAGCGGGACAGGGATCTACGAGCAGTACTTC,CASGTGIYEQYF
NA,NA,TRBJ1-2,14,TRBV28,TGTGCCAGCAGGCAAACAGGGTCCGATTATGGCTACACCTTC,CASRQTGSDYGYTF
NA,NA,TRBJ2-7,13,TRBV18,TGTGCCAGCTCACCCTCGGACAGACAGGAGCAGTACTTC,CASSPSDRQEQYF
NA,TRBD2,TRBJ2-1,16,TRBV11-2,TGTGCCAGCAGCTTAGTGGGACTAGCGGTTTGGAATGAGCAGTTCTTC,CASSLVGLAVWNEQFF
NA,NA,TRBJ1-1,13,TRBV6-5,TGTGCCAGCAGGCGGGACCGCAACACTGAAGCTTTCTTT,CASRRDRNTEAFF
NA,NA,TRBJ2-4,13,TRBV7-9,TGTGCCAGCAGCTTAGCAGGTAGCGCCCTGGCGTACTTC,CASSLAGSALAYF
few,NA,TRBJ2-1,15,TRBV6-5,TGTGCCAGCCGTAGGACTCGGAGCTCCTACAATGAGCAGTTCTTC,CASRRTRSSYNEQFF
NA,TRBD1,TRBJ1-1,12,TRBV10-3,TGTGCCATCGGGACAGGGGTGACTGAAGCTTTCTTT,CAIGTGVTEAFF
NA,NA,TRBJ1-1,15,TRBV5-6,TGTGCCAGCTTCCACCCCCACAGGGAAGGGACTGAAGCTTTCTTT,CASFHPHREGTEAFF
NA,TRBD2,TRBJ2-1,15,TRBV7-2,TGTGCCAGCAGCTTGATACTAGCGGGTTACAATGAGCAGTTCTTC,CASSLILAGYNEQFF
NA,NA,TRBJ2-1,14,TRBV6-1,TGTGCCAGCAGGGAGACTAGCTCCTACAATGAGCAGTTCTTC,CASRETSSYNEQFF
NA,TRBD1,TRBJ1-1,14,TRBV5-5,TGTGCCAGCAGACACGGGACAGCGAACACTGAAGCTTTCTTT,CASRHGTANTEAFF
NA,TRBD2,TRBJ2-1,17,TRBV5-1,TGCGCCAGCAGCCTGCACCCCGGGACTAGCGACTACAATGAGCAGTTCTTC,CASSLHPGTSDYNEQFF
NA,TRBD1,TRBJ1-5,18,TRBV30,TGTGCCTGGAGTGTATCCTTTACAGGGGGCTCGAGCAATCAGCCCCAGCATTTT,CAWSVSFTGGSSNQPQHF
NA,NA,TRBJ1-6,12,TRBV3-1/TRBV3-2,TGTGCCAGCAGCCTGGCTAATTCACCCCTCCACTTT,CASSLANSPLHF
NA,TRBD1,TRBJ1-3,15,TRBV12-5,TGTGCTAGTGATAAACAGGGGGCCCGGGGAAACACCATATATTTT,CASDKQGARGNTIYF
once,TRBD1,TRBJ1-6,14,TRBV19,TGTGCCAGTAGTACAGACAGGGCCAATTCACCCCTCCACTTT,CASSTDRANSPLHF
NA,TRBD2,TRBJ2-1,15,TRBV27,TGTGCCAGCACCGCGACTAGCGGGGGGCGGTATGAGCAGTTCTTC,CASTATSGGRYEQFF
NA,NA,TRBJ2-3,16,TRBV3-1/TRBV3-2,TGTGCCAGCAGCCCCCGACCGATAGCTAGCACAGATACGCAGTATTTT,CASSPRPIASTDTQYF
NA,TRBD2,TRBJ2-2,16,TRBV18,TGTGCCAGCTCACCAAGTAGCGGGAGAGTCACCGGGGAGCTGTTTTTT,CASSPSSGRVTGELFF
NA,NA,TRBJ1-4,14,TRBV10-3,TGTGCCGCCACCTCAACAGGGAATAATGAAAAACTGTTTTTT,CAATSTGNNEKLFF
NA,TRBD2,TRBJ2-3,17,TRBV7-9,TGTGCCAGCAGCCCCGATAGGGCGGGAGGGTCGACAGATACGCAGTATTTT,CASSPDRAGGSTDTQYF
NA,NA,TRBJ1-1,13,TRBV21-1,TGTGCCAGCAAGATCAGATTGATAACTGAAGCTTTCTTT,CASKIRLITEAFF
NA,NA,TRBJ1-6,16,TRBV19,TGTGCCAGTAGTAGGGCAGGGGCCTACGCAACTTCACCCCTCCACTTT,CASSRAGAYATSPLHF
NA,NA,TRBJ1-1,11,TRBV20-1,TGCAGTGCTAGTTTCTATCGTGAAGCTTTCTTT,CSASFYREAFF
NA,NA,TRBJ1-4,15,TRBV18,TGTGCCAGCTCACTACCGGGACATATGAATGAAAAACTGTTTTTT,CASSLPGHMNEKLFF
NA,NA,TRBJ1-1,13,TRBV6-5,TGTGCCAGCTGTCGTACAGGGAAGGCTGAAGCTTTCTTT,CASCRTGKAEAFF